The 20 T cell receptor beta chains reported below all come from one sample, sequenced in a study of T cells in Graves' hyperthyroidism and ophthalmopathy. Using RNA transcripts as the source, TCR beta CDR3 regions were amplified. The TCR CDR3 was amplified in a first-round RT-PCR using the HTBI primer set. MiXCR, run by TCRdb on the multiplex PCR reads, gives a single entry per CDR3 protein. The sample contains 300,000 to 450,000 distinct CDR3 sequences, about 13% of which appear only once. Sequences were obtained from blood. The receptors were gathered from a woman under 30 with Graves' hyperthyroidism.

This clonotype was seen only a few times. The genes are TRBV10-3 and TRBJ1-1; TRBD1 is a possible D gene (6 bases). V lost 0 bases and J 4 bases, leaving 9 bases between the germline ends. This CDR3 spans 14 amino acids. Germline values: CDR1 ENHRY, CDR2 SYGVKD. The CDR3: CAISESGGGTEAFF. The DNA of the CDR3 is TGTGCCATCAGTGAGTCAGGGGGTGGCACTGAAGCTTTCTTT.

A few counts support this clonotype. The chain joins TRBV10-3 to TRBJ1-1, with unresolved D. The germline gives CDR1 ENHRY, CDR2 SYGVKD. V shed 8 bases and J shed 7 bases, with 17 bases lying between them. The CDR3 length is 13 residues. CDR3 DNA: TGTGCCATCGCCACGGTGACGACCAATGAAGCTTTCTTT. Translated, it gives CAIATVTTNEAFF.

This clonotype has at least ten counts. The V gene is TRBV12-3 or TRBV12-4, the J gene TRBJ2-7; 10 nucleotides match TRBD2. The junction had 14 bases not matched to a gene; V was cut back by 5 bases and J by 4 bases. This CDR3 is built from 17 residues. CDR3 coding DNA: TGTGCCAGCAGTACACGATATGGACTAGCGGAAAGGTACGAGCAGTACTTC. This gives the protein CASSTRYGLAERYEQYF.

The table lists this clonotype with many counts. The chain employs TRBV7-9 and TRBJ2-5; 14 nucleotides agree with TRBD2. This CDR3 has 15 residues. Germline-derived CDR1 and CDR2 are SEHNR and FQNEAQ (reference sequence). With 5 bases clipped from V and 5 bases from J, the junction kept 4 bases outside the gene matches. CDR3 coding DNA: TGTGCCAGCAGCCCCGGGACTAGCGGGAGTGAGACCCAGTACTTC. This gives the protein CASSPGTSGSETQYF.

To note about this clonotype: This may come from a read error, since a much larger clone is one base off. V gene TRBV4-2 combines with J gene TRBJ1-5, with 7 bases that match TRBD1. The CDR3 totals 15 residues. CDR1 and CDR2 (germline): LGHNA, YNFKEQ. CDR3 region: CAGSQGVRGPQPQHF. CDR3 DNA sequence: TGTGCCGGCAGCCAAGGAGTTAGGGGGCCTCAGCCCCAGCATTTT.

There are many counts of this clonotype. CDR3 sequence reads: CASSLPTLTEAFF. DNA for the CDR3: TGTGCCAGCAGTCTCCCGACTCTGACTGAAGCTTTCTTT. This rearrangement joins TRBV28 to TRBJ1-1; D is uncertain. The CDR3 is 13 residues long. The ends were cut back, 5 bases at V and 5 bases at J, with 12 bases in the middle. The germline V gene has CDR1 MDHEN and CDR2 SYDVKM.

This clonotype has ten or more counts. J is TRBJ2-1 and V is TRBV6-6; TRBD1 might be the D (5 bases). The CDR3 covers 13 residues. CDR1 MNHNY and CDR2 SVGAGI come from the germline V gene (reference sequence). V lost 0 bases and J 10 bases, leaving 10 bases between the germline ends. This CDR3 is CASSYSRGGEQFF. The CDR3 coding sequence is TGTGCCAGCAGTTACTCAAGGGGTGGCGAGCAGTTCTTC.

This clonotype was detected many times. V gene TRBV7-3 combines with J gene TRBJ2-1, with D possibly being TRBD1 (6 bases). Germline loops: CDR1 SGHTA, CDR2 FQGTGA. V was cut by 4 bases and J by 4 bases, with 11 bases left in between. This CDR3 spans 14 amino acids. This chain's CDR3 is CASSSSTGYNEQFF. The CDR3 DNA reads TGTGCCAGCAGCTCCTCCACAGGGTACAATGAGCAGTTCTTC.

The table lists this clonotype with a few counts. This chain uses TRBV5-5 with TRBJ1-3; 7 nucleotides align to TRBD1. With V trimmed by 0 bases and J by 2 bases, 11 bases remained unmatched. CDR3 length equals 18 residues. The germline CDR1 and CDR2 sequences are SGHKS and YYEKEE (reference sequence). CDR3 DNA sequence: TGTGCCAGCAGCTTGGTTCCCCCCCAGGGGGACCCTGGAAACACCATATATTTT. As protein: CASSLVPPQGDPGNTIYF.

V usage is TRBV9 and J usage is TRBJ2-6; D is unclear. V dropped 2 bases and J dropped 0 bases, with 3 bases sitting between them. CDR1 SGDLS and CDR2 YYNGEE come from the germline V gene. This CDR3 is 14 amino acids long. The CDR3 sequence: CASSVSSGANVLTF. The CDR3 DNA is TGTGCCAGCAGCGTTAGCTCTGGGGCCAACGTCCTGACTTTC.

This chain joins TRBV19 and TRBJ1-3, with D possibly TRBD1 on 5 matching bases. The germline CDR1 and CDR2 sequences are LNHDA and SQIVND (reference sequence). This CDR3 region has 16 residues. The V end was cut by 5 bases, the J end by 4 bases, with 18 bases between. The CDR3 nucleotides are TGTGCCAGTAGTTCGATCCAGGGCGCTTCGGGAAACACCATATATTTT. Translation: CASSSIQGASGNTIYF.

There are many counts of this clonotype. The chain employs TRBV11-1 and TRBJ2-1; no firm D call. CDR1 and CDR2 from the germline V gene are SGHAT and FQDESV (reference sequence). V was pared by 5 bases and J by 9 bases, with 26 bases between. The CDR3 has 17 amino acids. The chain's CDR3 is CASSRWLAAQASGEQFF. CDR3 coding DNA: TGTGCCAGCAGCCGTTGGTTGGCGGCCCAAGCCTCCGGTGAGCAGTTCTTC.

The chain links TRBV2 to TRBJ1-1; D ambiguous. The germline gives CDR1 SNHLY, CDR2 FYNNEI. V was trimmed by 1 base and J by 5 bases, leaving 14 bases between them. CDR3 length: 15 amino acids. CDR3 amino acids: CASSEEPGRLTEAFF. CDR3 bases: TGTGCCAGCAGTGAAGAGCCCGGGCGATTAACTGAAGCTTTCTTT.

The genes are TRBV6-5 and TRBJ2-2; possibly TRBD2 for D (5 bases). The V end was cut by 0 bases, the J end by 5 bases, with 13 bases between. This CDR3 is built from 16 residues. The germline gives CDR1 MNHEY, CDR2 SVGAGI. The CDR3 here is CASSYSSSPGTGELFF. Here the CDR3 DNA reads TGTGCCAGCAGTTACTCGAGTTCCCCGGGGACCGGGGAGCTGTTTTTT.

This clonotype was seen a few times. The gene calls are TRBV27 and TRBJ1-5; D may be TRBD1 (6 bases). The CDR3 totals 15 residues. Per germline, CDR1 MNHEY and CDR2 SMNVEV (reference sequence). The germline V and J ends were trimmed by 4 bases and 7 bases, with 17 bases remaining between them. The CDR3 loop reads CASSYSVGGGQPQHF. In DNA, the CDR3 is TGTGCCAGCAGTTATTCCGTGGGGGGGGGCCAGCCCCAGCATTTT.

This clonotype was seen repeatedly, ten times or more. The J gene is TRBJ2-3, the V gene TRBV7-3; unclear D gene. Germline V lookup: CDR1 SGHTA, CDR2 FQGTGA. This CDR3 spans 15 amino acids. The V and J ends lost 0 bases and 2 bases respectively, with 9 bases between them. The CDR3 DNA reads as TGTGCCAGCAGCTTAACAGGGCAGTCCACAGATACGCAGTATTTT. Its translation: CASSLTGQSTDTQYF. Based on the CDR3 plus reference TRBV7-3 and TRBJ2-3, the full variable domain is GAGVSQTPSNKVTEKGKYVELRCDPISGHTALYWYRQSLGQGPEFLIYFQGTGAADDSGLPNDRFFAVRPEGSVSTLKIQRTERGDSAVYLCASSLTGQSTDTQYFGPGTRLTVL.

The V call is TRBV12-3 or TRBV12-4, the J call TRBJ2-2, with D uncertain. Trimming pared 3 bases from V and 4 bases from J, leaving 12 bases between. The CDR3 is 15 amino acids. CDR3 DNA sequence: TGTGCCAGCAGTTTCGGGCAGGTGCCCACCGGGGAGCTGTTTTTT. Protein product: CASSFGQVPTGELFF.

This clonotype was counted between two and nine times. The chain uses TRBV4-2 and TRBJ1-2; D call uncertain. The CDR3 extends over 14 amino acids. The V gene lost 3 bases and the J gene lost 4 bases, with 12 bases spanning the gap. Germline assignment: CDR1 LGHNA and CDR2 YNFKEQ. The CDR3 reads CASSHPPPSYGYTF. The CDR3 DNA reads TGTGCCAGCAGCCATCCACCCCCGTCCTATGGCTACACCTTC.

Comments on this clonotype: This may be a read error, as it is one base from a much larger clone. J is TRBJ2-5 and V is TRBV5-6, with D possibly TRBD2 on 6 matching bases. V was clipped by 4 bases and J by 5 bases, with 12 bases between them. Germline values: CDR1 SGHDT, CDR2 YYEEEE. This CDR3 has 13 amino acids. The DNA of the CDR3 is TGTGCCAGCAGCCCGACTAGTAGGGAGACCCAGTACTTC. Translated, it gives CASSPTSRETQYF.

This clonotype was seen ten or more times. The V and J genes are TRBV27 and TRBJ2-5; no clear D gene. The CDR3 consists of 13 residues. Trimming removed 1 base from V and 5 bases from J, with 8 bases in between. Looked up from germline, CDR1 is MNHEY and CDR2 is SMNVEV (reference sequence). CDR3 nucleotides: TGTGCCAGCAGTTTATATCCCTTGGAGACCCAGTACTTC. It yields the protein CASSLYPLETQYF.